These T cell receptor beta chains were read from a single sample in a study of T cells in Graves' hyperthyroidism and ophthalmopathy. MiXCR, run by TCRdb on the multiplex PCR reads, gives a single entry per CDR3 protein. Among about 570,000 distinct CDR3 sequences listed, just over 45% were seen once. The sample consisted of peripheral blood or thyroid tissue (not recorded which). Receptors were obtained from an adult woman with Graves' disease, either hyperthyroidism or ophthalmopathy (not recorded which). CDR3s include the opening cysteine and the closing phenylalanine or tryptophan.

v_gene	CDR3aa
TRBV29-1	CSAELHSNQPQHF
TRBV20-1	CSARVGQGNQPQYF
TRBV4-2	CASSPVSVNTEAFF
TRBV27	CASASRQGLNTEAFF
TRBV29-1	CSGNRDDTGELFF
TRBV20-1	CSAHRDEQYF
TRBV7-9	CASRRNSGLYGYTF
TRBV20-1	CSARTRMDYEQYF
TRBV5-6	CASSFGLGGNTGELFF
TRBV6-1	CASSVSAGAYGYTF
TRBV4-1	CASSQVGLAAHETQYF
TRBV28	CASSLPFGSSSPLHF
TRBV7-2	CASSLGQGGTDTQYF
TRBV6-1	CARGGETQYF
TRBV28	CASSHLRGTGREETQYF
TRBV7-8	CASSPPGARRETQYF
TRBV7-2	CASSLRGGSEAFF
TRBV20-1	CSAVLAGGGEQYF
TRBV7-2	CASSFTENTEAFF
TRBV25-1	CASSEYRAGEGTQYF
TRBV28	CASSSIQGTAFF
TRBV2	CASSGPGTGTNTGELFF
TRBV7-3	CASSKGTWGTGETEAFF
TRBV4-1	CASSRSGGENQPQHF
TRBV10-2	CASSEQGLTEALF
TRBV7-9	CASSLEVSPETQYF
TRBV9	CASSDRASRETQYF
TRBV3-1	CASSQMDEQYF
TRBV10-3	CASRQANPPYNEQFF
TRBV5-1	CASSSLPTQHEHF
TRBV6-5	CASKGLPTGTTEAFF
TRBV20-1	CSALGLAGQPINTGELFF
TRBV7-9	CASSLEAWLAGNEQFF
TRBV10-3	CAISEGGSENQPQYF
TRBV29-1	CSVVAGTGNGYTF
TRBV2	CASCKVGANYGYTF
TRBV15	CATSKGENSEQYF
TRBV5-1	CASSLRGISGANVLTF
TRBV12-3/TRBV12-4	CASSSGEGKLFF
TRBV10-3	CATFGAGSYEQYF
TRBV3-1	CASSRQTGTGDEQYF
TRBV29-1	CSVELGREQYF
TRBV20-1	CSARGTSYEQYF
TRBV15	CATGGTVNTGELSW
TRBV29-1	CSVSQTSGRDNYEQYF
TRBV7-2	CASSTPGGASSGYTF
TRBV10-3	CAISRARETQYF
TRBV3-1	CASSPVPGHLNTEAFF
TRBV11-1	CASSRDRDLDTQYF
TRBV7-9	CASSLVWNEQFF
TRBV2	CASRVSGPGTEAFF
TRBV29-1	CSAGNSNQPQHF
TRBV11-1	CASSPLAGGPGSGANVLTF
TRBV7-9	CASSSLGGQIYEQYF
TRBV7-6	CASTLMTADKRNQPQHF
TRBV19	CASTTGLQGFQPQHF
TRBV29-1	CSAGGRWPEETQYF
TRBV29-1	CSVDSRYTEAFF